One TCR beta chain is described in this entry. The length of the CDR3 is 16 residues. V was pared by 4 bases and J by 0 bases, with 8 bases of the junction left unmatched. From germline, CDR1 is KGHSH and CDR2 LQKENI. This table comes from immunoSEQ multiplex PCR, and its TCRdb copy is limited to in-frame clones, with some not included. The data hold fewer than 85,000 clones, with 85% to 95% observed a single time. This specimen comes from a study of T cell changes during pregnancy in multiple sclerosis. The clonotype originates from a female donor in good health, enrolled as a control in a pregnancy study. The V and J genes are TRBV18 and TRBJ1-1; the match to TRBD1 covers 7 bases. The sequences come from peripheral blood, collected after pregnancy. The DNA of the CDR3 is TGTGCCAGCTCACTTAACGACAGGGCGGTGAACACTGAAGCTTTCTTT. This gives the protein CASSLNDRAVNTEAFF.